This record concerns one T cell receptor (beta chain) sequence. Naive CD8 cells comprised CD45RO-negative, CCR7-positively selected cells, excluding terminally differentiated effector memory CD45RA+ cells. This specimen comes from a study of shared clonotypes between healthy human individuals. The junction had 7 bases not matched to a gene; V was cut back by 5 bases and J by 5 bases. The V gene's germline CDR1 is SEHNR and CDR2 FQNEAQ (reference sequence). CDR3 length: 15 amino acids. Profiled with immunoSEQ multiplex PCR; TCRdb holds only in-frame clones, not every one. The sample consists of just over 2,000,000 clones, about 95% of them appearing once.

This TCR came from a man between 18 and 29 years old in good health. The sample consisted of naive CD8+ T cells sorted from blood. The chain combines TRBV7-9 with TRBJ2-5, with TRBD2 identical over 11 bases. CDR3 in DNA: TGTGCCAGCAGCCTGACTAGCGGGGACGGGGAGACCCAGTACTTC. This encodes CASSLTSGDGETQYF.